One sample yielded the 23 T cell receptor beta chains listed below, sequenced in a study of patients and donors after allogeneic stem cell transplantation. One entry per CDR3 protein results from TCRdb running MiXCR on the RT-PCR reads. The sample consists of approximately 150,000 distinct CDR3 sequences, nearly 25% of them appearing once. Sequencing was done on a sample of blood, either unsorted or a sorted T cell fraction (not recorded which). The source of these receptors is a human donor who was either an allogeneic HSCT recipient or a stem cell or donor lymphocyte infusion donor (not recorded which). It is not recorded whose cells these are; they may come from a transplant donor.

In DNA, the CDR3 is TGTGCCAGCACCGAAACCGGGACTTCGAAAGAGACCCAGTACTTC. Its translation is CASTETGTSKETQYF. V gene TRBV3-1 combines with J gene TRBJ2-5, with a weak D call TRBD2 (6 bases). The CDR3 contains 15 residues. V was clipped by 7 bases and J by 3 bases, with 18 bases between them. CDR1 and CDR2 (germline): LGHDT, YNNKEL (reference sequence).

This clonotype has only a few counts. The chain links TRBV5-1 to TRBJ2-1; TRBD1 agrees at 11 bases. Germline CDR1 is SGHRS and CDR2 is YFSETQ. Trimming removed 5 bases from V and 4 bases from J; junction bases left unmatched: 5. The CDR3 has 15 amino acids. The CDR3 sequence: CASSRGQGAYNEQFF. In nucleotides, the CDR3 is TGCGCCAGCAGTCGCGGACAGGGGGCGTACAATGAGCAGTTCTTC.

This sequence joins TRBV7-9 and TRBJ2-2; 10 bases map to TRBD1. The V gene's germline CDR1 is SEHNR and CDR2 FQNEAQ (reference sequence). The trim removed 5 bases at V and 2 bases at J, leaving 2 bases unmatched. The CDR3 length is 15 residues. CDR3: CASSGTGVNTGELFF. The CDR3 region has the DNA TGTGCCAGCAGCGGGACAGGGGTTAACACCGGGGAGCTGTTTTTT.

The genes are TRBV28 and TRBJ2-2; no firm D call. The length of the CDR3 is 14 residues. Germline CDR1 is MDHEN and CDR2 is SYDVKM. Trimming shortened V by 4 bases and J by 1 base, and 7 bases separated the two germline ends. The CDR3 loop is CASSSVENTGELFF. CDR3 DNA sequence: TGTGCCAGCAGTTCTGTGGAGAACACCGGGGAGCTGTTTTTT.

This chain connects TRBV5-1 to TRBJ2-5; TRBD1 matches at 7 bases. Germline loops: CDR1 SGHRS, CDR2 YFSETQ. J gave up 1 base and V 0 bases, and 3 bases lay outside the gene matches. This CDR3 has 15 amino acids. The CDR3 sequence is CASSLAGQIQETQYF. DNA for the CDR3: TGCGCCAGCAGCTTGGCGGGACAGATCCAAGAGACCCAGTACTTC.

This clonotype was found a few times. The genes are TRBV7-8 and TRBJ1-1; the match to TRBD1 covers 9 bases. The CDR3 spans 18 residues. Germline V gives CDR1 SGHVS, CDR2 FQNEAQ. J lost 7 bases, V lost 0 bases, and 15 bases had no gene match. CDR3 in amino acids: CASSLAITGGAKVNEAFF. CDR3 bases: TGTGCCAGCAGCTTAGCGATAACAGGGGGCGCAAAGGTGAATGAAGCTTTCTTT.

This clonotype appeared a few times. The chain employs TRBV5-1 and TRBJ2-5; the D is unclear. Germline V gives CDR1 SGHRS, CDR2 YFSETQ. V was shortened by 2 bases and J by 0 bases, with 8 bases between the two germline ends. CDR3 size: 14 residues. The chain's CDR3 is CASSFSGHQETQYF. CDR3 nucleotide sequence: TGCGCCAGCAGCTTTTCCGGACACCAAGAGACCCAGTACTTC.

The table lists this clonotype with a few counts. This chain uses TRBV10-3 with TRBJ1-2; D is unresolved. V was pared by 3 bases and J by 8 bases, with 10 bases between. CDR3 length: 12 residues. Germline-derived CDR1 and CDR2 are ENHRY and SYGVKD. The CDR3, as DNA: TGTGCCATCAGTGATGGGGTCAACGGCTACACCTTC. This sequence encodes CAISDGVNGYTF.

This clonotype appeared a few times. The J gene is TRBJ2-1, the V gene TRBV5-1; 7 bases fit TRBD1. The CDR3 sequence is 12 residues long. Per germline, CDR1 SGHRS and CDR2 YFSETQ. V was clipped by 4 bases and J by 6 bases; unmatched bases: 1. CDR3 loop: CASSTGANEQFF. The CDR3 bases are TGCGCCAGCAGCACAGGGGCCAATGAGCAGTTCTTC.

V gene TRBV11-2 combines with J gene TRBJ2-3; 9 bases line up with TRBD2. The J segment lost 2 bases and the V segment lost 2 bases, leaving 11 bases of the junction unmatched. The CDR3 is 18 amino acids. Germline V gene sequence: CDR1 SGHAT, CDR2 FQNNGV. CDR3 sequence reads: CASSLILSGGPYTDTQYF. The CDR3 DNA is TGTGCCAGCAGCTTAATATTAAGCGGGGGGCCCTACACAGATACGCAGTATTTT.

This chain connects TRBV4-2 to TRBJ2-5, with 12 bases identical to TRBD2. With 2 bases clipped from V and 2 bases from J, the junction kept 3 bases outside the gene matches. The CDR3 is 16 amino acids. The germline gives CDR1 LGHNA, CDR2 YNFKEQ. In DNA form, the CDR3 reads TGTGCCAGCAGCCAACTAGCGGGGGGGCCACAAGAGACCCAGTACTTC. Its protein product is CASSQLAGGPQETQYF.

The sample holds a few counts of this clonotype. This rearrangement joins TRBV27 to TRBJ2-2, with D perhaps matching TRBD1 (6 bases). CDR1 MNHEY and CDR2 SMNVEV come from the germline V gene (reference sequence). The CDR3 runs to 13 residues. Trimming cost V 3 bases and J 6 bases, with 8 bases left between them. In nucleotides, the CDR3 is TGTGCCAGCAGTTTTGGGGGCCCCGGGGAGCTGTTTTTT. This gives the protein CASSFGGPGELFF.

With regard to this clonotype: An end of the junction does not agree with germline; a read error may underlie this. The chain is built from TRBV20-1 and TRBJ2-2; maybe TRBD1 (6 bases). CDR3 length: 12 residues. Per germline, CDR1 DFQATT and CDR2 SNEGSKA (reference sequence). This CDR3 is CSARGDTGEMFF. DNA of the CDR3: TGCAGTGCTAGGGGGGACACCGGGGAGATGTTTTTT.

The chain joins TRBV29-1 to TRBJ1-1; 8 bases agree with TRBD1. J gave up 6 bases and V 6 bases, and 15 bases lay outside the gene matches. The CDR3 sequence is 15 residues long. CDR1 is SQVTM and CDR2 is ANQGSEA in the germline V gene. CDR3 coding DNA: TGCAGCGTCGGTGGTGGCAGGGGGCTTCTCGCTGAAGCTTTCTTT. It encodes CSVGGGRGLLAEAFF.

The table lists this clonotype with a few counts. The chain is built from TRBV5-1 and TRBJ1-1; D uncertain. From germline, CDR1 is SGHRS and CDR2 YFSETQ. The CDR3 consists of 15 residues. V lost 4 bases and J 0 bases, leaving 13 bases between the germline ends. CDR3 sequence: CASSDALGMNTEAFF. The CDR3 DNA is TGCGCCAGCAGCGATGCTCTGGGCATGAACACTGAAGCTTTCTTT.

This chain links TRBV20-1 with TRBJ2-3; TRBD1 might be the D (6 bases). V lost 7 bases and J lost 2, with 19 bases in between. The germline CDR1 and CDR2 sequences are DFQATT and SNEGSKA (reference sequence). The CDR3 sequence is 15 residues long. In DNA, the CDR3 is TGCAGTGTTATAGGGACCCGGGACAACACAGATACGCAGTATTTT. Amino acid sequence: CSVIGTRDNTDTQYF.

This clonotype was seen a handful of times. The J gene is TRBJ2-5, the V gene TRBV7-2; maybe TRBD2 (6 bases). The CDR3 is 14 amino acids. Trimming removed 5 bases from V and 2 bases from J, with 12 bases in between. CDR1 SGHTA and CDR2 FQGNSA come from the germline V gene. CDR3 bases: TGTGCCAGCAGCGTTGGGGGGTCACAAGAGACCCAGTACTTC. Translated: CASSVGGSQETQYF.

J is TRBJ2-6 and V is TRBV30; D gene uncertain. Germline-derived CDR1 and CDR2 are GTSNPN and SVGIG (reference sequence). CDR3 length equals 16 residues. The V end was cut by 0 bases, the J end by 0 bases, with 9 bases between. CDR3 region: CAWSVLGSSGANVLTF. The CDR3 nucleotides are TGTGCCTGGAGTGTACTTGGGTCCTCTGGGGCCAACGTCCTGACTTTC.

V gene TRBV20-1 combines with J gene TRBJ1-3; no clear D. Germline CDR1 DFQATT, CDR2 SNEGSKA (reference sequence). The CDR3 has 14 residues. V lost 6 bases, J lost 4 bases, and 16 bases lay in between. CDR3 sequence (DNA): TGCAGTGCCCTCGAAAAATCGGCCGGAAACACCATATATTTT. It encodes CSALEKSAGNTIYF.

This clonotype has a handful of counts. The V and J genes are TRBV15 and TRBJ1-1, with 9 bases fitting TRBD1. Germline lookup yields CDR1 LNHNV and CDR2 YYDKDF (reference sequence). The CDR3 contains 15 residues. The V segment lost 5 bases and the J segment 4 bases; nucleotides outside the gene matches: 8. The CDR3 nucleotides are TGTGCCACCAGCCCCCGGACAGGGGAGAGCACTGAAGCTTTCTTT. It encodes CATSPRTGESTEAFF.

The chain has TRBV20-1 and TRBJ1-4, with 9 bases that match TRBD1. The V and J ends lost 3 bases and 10 bases, in that order; junction bases with no gene match: 9. This CDR3 is built from 14 residues. CDR1 and CDR2 (germline): DFQATT, SNEGSKA (reference sequence). The CDR3, as DNA: TGCAGTGCTAGGTCCGGGACAGGGAGCGGAAAACTGTTTTTT. Amino acids: CSARSGTGSGKLFF.

There are a few counts of this clonotype. The chain joins TRBV10-3 to TRBJ2-1; D gene ambiguous. There are 12 residues in the CDR3. Looked up from germline, CDR1 is ENHRY and CDR2 is SYGVKD. Trimming took off 8 bases at V and 5 bases at J, with 10 bases between the two ends. CDR3 sequence: CAISQINNEQFF. The DNA for the CDR3 is TGTGCCATCTCCCAAATTAACAATGAGCAGTTCTTC.

This clonotype has more than one count but fewer than ten. V usage is TRBV2 and J usage is TRBJ2-1; 7 bases are a match to TRBD2. J was trimmed by 6 bases and V by 11 bases; bases with no gene match: 10. CDR1 and CDR2 (germline): SNHLY, FYNNEI. This CDR3 comprises 13 residues. CDR3 in amino acids: CASQRDSLNEQFF. Here the CDR3 DNA reads TGTGCCTCCCAGCGGGACTCCCTCAATGAGCAGTTCTTC. Full variable domain (rest looked up from reference TRBV2 and TRBJ2-1): EPEVTQTPSHQVTQMGQEVILRCVPISNHLYFYWYRQILGQKVEFLVSFYNNEISEKSEIFDDQFSVERPDGSNFTLKIRSTKLEDSAMYFCASQRDSLNEQFFGPGTRLTVL.